A selection of T cell receptor beta chains follows, all from one sample in a study of blood T cell repertoires in COVID-19. This table comes from immunoSEQ multiplex PCR, and its TCRdb copy is limited to in-frame clones, with some not included. The table includes around 250,000 clones, approximately 85% detected once. Sequencing was performed on peripheral blood. The source is a man at least 80 years old with acute or convalescent COVID-19. CDR3s include the opening cysteine and the closing phenylalanine or tryptophan. The order of the fields is J gene, V gene, clone size, D gene, CDR3 DNA, CDR3 protein. A D gene is named only where the DNA matches it firmly. Not every row has a clone size; where given, it reads once, few, many or a size class.

TRBJ1-2,TRBV3-1/TRBV3-2,NA,NA,TGTGCCAGCAGCCAAGATACGGGGAACTATGGCTACACCTTC,CASSQDTGNYGYTF
TRBJ2-1,TRBV5-4,NA,NA,TGTGCCAGCAGCTTGGAGGGACTTCCCTACAATGAGCAGTTCTTC,CASSLEGLPYNEQFF
TRBJ2-2,TRBV25-1,NA,TRBD1,TGTGCCAGCAGTGCGACCCCCGGGACAGGGCCTACCGGGGAGCTGTTTTTT,CASSATPGTGPTGELFF
TRBJ1-2,TRBV28,NA,TRBD1,TGTGCCAGCAGTTTAGGACAGGTACCCATTGTAGGCTACACCTTC,CASSLGQVPIVGYTF
TRBJ1-5,TRBV10-3,NA,NA,TGTGCCATCAGTGAGACGGGGGGCGACAGCAATCAGCCCCAGCATTTT,CAISETGGDSNQPQHF
TRBJ2-1,TRBV28,NA,TRBD2,TGTGCCAGCAGCTCACTAGCGGGGAAGAAGGGCGAGCAGTTCTTC,CASSSLAGKKGEQFF
TRBJ1-6,TRBV3-1/TRBV3-2,NA,NA,TGTGCCAGCAGCCAAGGGAGCTCCTATAATTCACCCCTCCACTTT,CASSQGSSYNSPLHF
TRBJ1-6,TRBV7-2,NA,NA,TGTGCCAGCAGCTTAAACTTGCGTTCACCCCTCCACTTT,CASSLNLRSPLHF
TRBJ2-2,TRBV24-1,NA,TRBD1,TGTGCCACCAGGAGACAGGGGGCCGGGGAGCTGTTTTTT,CATRRQGAGELFF
TRBJ1-2,TRBV2,NA,TRBD1,TGTGCCAGCAGTCCAATACAGGGGAACTATGGCTACACCTTC,CASSPIQGNYGYTF
TRBJ2-3,TRBV5-1,NA,TRBD2,TGCGCCAGCAGTGCAGGACTAGCGGGAGCTGGAGATACGCAGTATTTT,CASSAGLAGAGDTQYF
TRBJ2-1,TRBV11-3,NA,TRBD2,TGTGCCAGCAGCTTGAGGGGGCGCGGGACTAGCGGGTACAATGAGCAGTTCTTC,CASSLRGRGTSGYNEQFF
TRBJ2-1,TRBV11-3,NA,NA,TGTGCCAGCAGCTTAGAACTCTACAATGAGCAGTTCTTC,CASSLELYNEQFF
TRBJ2-7,TRBV28,NA,TRBD1,TGTGCCAGCAGACCTGGGACAGGATTTCCCTACGAGCAGTACTTC,CASRPGTGFPYEQYF
TRBJ2-7,TRBV11-2,once,TRBD2,TGTGCCAGCAGCTCCCTTTGGACTAGCGGGGACCACTCCTACGAGCAGTACTTC,CASSSLWTSGDHSYEQYF
TRBJ2-7,TRBV6-2/TRBV6-3,NA,TRBD1,TGTGCCAGCAGCCGGGGGACAGGGACCTACGAGCAGTACTTC,CASSRGTGTYEQYF
TRBJ1-2,TRBV6-2/TRBV6-3,NA,TRBD1,TGTGCCAGCACCCCGACAGGGGACCACTATGGCTACACCTTC,CASTPTGDHYGYTF
TRBJ1-1,TRBV3-1/TRBV3-2,NA,TRBD1,TGTGCCAGCAGCCAACCCCGAACAGGGGGAACTGAAGCTTTCTTT,CASSQPRTGGTEAFF
TRBJ2-1,TRBV7-2,NA,TRBD2,TGTGCCAGCAGCTTGGCGGGAGGGGTCTACAATGAGCAGTTCTTC,CASSLAGGVYNEQFF
TRBJ2-7,TRBV4-1,NA,NA,TGCGCCAGCAGCCTCCGAGACGGTCACACCACTGGGGGGACCTACGAGCAGTACTTC,CASSLRDGHTTGGTYEQYF
TRBJ2-7,TRBV20-1,once,NA,TGCAGTGCTAGTGAAGCGACCTACGAGCAGTACTTC,CSASEATYEQYF